This note documents a single TCR beta chain sequence. Its antigen is currently not known. No much larger clone exists at a distance of one base, and base qualities are not known. The sample comes from a study of blood T cell repertoires in COVID-19 (dated by TCRdb to 2020 to 2021). Turning to the overall study: Recovered participants in ImmuneRACE Cohort 3 were defined as having two consecutive negative NP/OP PCR tests, clearance from a healthcare professional, or resolution of symptoms. Samples covering the acute and convalescent phases of COVID-19 were provided by collaborators in the United States, Italy and Spain. The material from the prospective study consisted of cDNA or gDNA derived from T cells, B-cell-depleted T cells, or PBMCs. Deeply sampled blood TCRbeta repertoires from subjects exposed to, actively infected with, or recovered from COVID-19 were included in the dataset. The repertoires were made available in a free public database intended to serve as a resource for research on the immune response to SARS-CoV-2. The samples were drawn from the first 160 participants of the ongoing ImmuneRACE study and from 950 to 1,500 subjects provided by 6 global collaborators. Sample metadata almost always included a de-identified subject ID, COVID-19 status, age in years and sex. HLA class I and class II types, where available, came from metadata supplied by the sample provider rather than from assay-based typing.

The research as a whole found: The quantity of clinical and demographic metadata differed by source and by participant and was supplied without curation.

Participants in the prospective study were enrolled through a virtual design, were aged about 18 to 90 years, and lived in 24 United States geographic areas. In the prospective study, cohorts were assigned on the basis of participant-reported clinical history obtained from a screening survey and a study questionnaire. In the prospective study, whole blood, serum and a nasopharyngeal or oropharyngeal swab were collected from each participant by mobile phlebotomists. Prospective study participants could optionally give additional blood draws and questionnaires over an approximately 2-month period. Before DNA extraction, blood samples from the prospective study were shipped at room temperature or frozen. TCRbeta CDR3 regions were amplified from genomic DNA using the immunoSEQ Assay, a bias-controlled multiplex PCR. Per the original workflow: The number of nucleated cells in each sample was estimated from the amplification of reference gene primers within the assay. Sequence reads were collapsed and filtered to measure the absolute abundance of every unique TCRbeta CDR3 rearrangement. For each sample, productive Simpson clonality was calculated by taking the square root of Simpson's diversity index across productive rearrangements. The table comes from immuneACCESS by way of TCRdb, which keeps in-frame sequences with V and J called. Part of the clones is missing from these tables; in studies checked, under half for an unresolved V gene and the rest for unknown reasons. From that table come the V and J calls and clone size; the DNA was used to work out D and trimming. The sample table shows over 110,000 clones, and approximately 84% are seen once. The top ten clones comprise about 4% of the sample.

The sequenced material came from PBMCs or T cells enriched from blood (not recorded which). This TCR came from a man aged 50 to 60 in a cohort exposed to, infected with or recovered from COVID-19 (not recorded which).

The CDR3 is CASSASGNYNEQFF. The DNA is as follows: TGTGCCAGCAGTGCTAGCGGGAACTACAATGAGCAGTTCTTC. The sequence joins TRBV27 to TRBJ2-1, with 9 central nucleotides matching TRBD2. After removal of 5 bases from V and 3 bases from J, the junction retains 2 bases not matched to a gene. CDR1 and CDR2 are read off the germline V gene (reference sequence) as MNHEY and SMNVEV. Taken from cysteine to phenylalanine, the CDR3 has 14 residues. Here the CDR3 DNA is all that survives: 42 bases in frame from base 1.